This T cell receptor beta chain stems from a study of T cell changes during pregnancy in multiple sclerosis. Profiled with immunoSEQ multiplex PCR; TCRdb holds only in-frame clones, not every one. This table holds over 90,000 clones, 90% found once. The CDR3 consists of 18 residues. Trimming took 3 bases from V and 1 from J; bases not matched to a gene: 10. Germline lookup yields CDR1 SGHTA and CDR2 FQGNSA. Sequenced here: peripheral blood, sampled in the second trimester of pregnancy. This clonotype was sampled from a female donor in good health, enrolled as a control in a pregnancy study. The V and J genes are TRBV7-2 and TRBJ2-1, with TRBD2 matching over 9 bases. As DNA, the CDR3 is TGTGCCAGCAGCTTTGAGGCTAGCGGGATGAATTCCTACAATGAGCAGTTCTTC. Translated: CASSFEASGMNSYNEQFF.